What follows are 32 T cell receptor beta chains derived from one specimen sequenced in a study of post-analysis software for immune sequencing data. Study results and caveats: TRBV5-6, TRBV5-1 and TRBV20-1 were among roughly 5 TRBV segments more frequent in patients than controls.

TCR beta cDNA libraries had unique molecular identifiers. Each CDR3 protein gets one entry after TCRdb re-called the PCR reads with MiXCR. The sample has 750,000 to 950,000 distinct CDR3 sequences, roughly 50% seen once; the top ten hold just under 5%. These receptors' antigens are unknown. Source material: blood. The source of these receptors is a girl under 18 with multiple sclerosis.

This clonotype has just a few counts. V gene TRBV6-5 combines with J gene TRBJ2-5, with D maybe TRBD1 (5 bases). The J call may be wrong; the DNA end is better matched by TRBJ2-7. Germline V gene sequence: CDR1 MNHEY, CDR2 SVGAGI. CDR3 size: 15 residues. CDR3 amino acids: CASSYSAGMTYEQYF. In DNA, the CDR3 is TGTGCCAGCAGTTACTCGGCAGGGATGACCTACGAGCAGTACTTC.

The chain's CDR3 is CASSLISPAPEAFF. The DNA for the CDR3 is TGTGCCAGCAGCTTGATTTCCCCGGCCCCTGAAGCTTTCTTT. This chain uses TRBV7-9 with TRBJ1-1; D not resolved. The V gene lost 3 bases and the J gene lost 6 bases, with 14 bases spanning the gap. This CDR3 is 14 amino acids long. In germline, CDR1 is SEHNR, CDR2 FQNEAQ (reference sequence).

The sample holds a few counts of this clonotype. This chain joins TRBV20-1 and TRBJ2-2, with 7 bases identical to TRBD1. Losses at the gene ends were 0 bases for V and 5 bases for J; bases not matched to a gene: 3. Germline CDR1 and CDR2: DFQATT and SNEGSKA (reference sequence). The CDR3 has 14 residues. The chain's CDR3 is CSARDYRGTGELFF. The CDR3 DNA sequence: TGCAGTGCTAGAGATTACAGGGGAACCGGGGAGCTGTTTTTT.

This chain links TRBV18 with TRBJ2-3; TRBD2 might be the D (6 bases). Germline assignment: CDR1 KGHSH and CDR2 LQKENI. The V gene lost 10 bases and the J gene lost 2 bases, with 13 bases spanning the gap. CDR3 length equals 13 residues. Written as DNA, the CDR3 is TGTGCCACGGGACTTGATTCCACAGATACGCAGTATTTT. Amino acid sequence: CATGLDSTDTQYF. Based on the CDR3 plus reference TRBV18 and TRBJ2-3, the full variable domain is NAGVMQNPRHLVRRRGQEARLRCSPMKGHSHVYWYRQLPEEGLKFMVYLQKENIIDESGMPKERFSAEFPKEGPSILRIQQVVRGDSAAYFCATGLDSTDTQYFGPGTRLTVL.

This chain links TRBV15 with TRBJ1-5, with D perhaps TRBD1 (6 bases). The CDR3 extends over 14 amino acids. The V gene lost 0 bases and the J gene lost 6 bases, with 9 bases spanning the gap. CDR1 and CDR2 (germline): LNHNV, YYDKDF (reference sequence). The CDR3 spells CATSRDHRVQPQHF. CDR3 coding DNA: TGTGCCACCAGCAGAGATCACAGGGTTCAGCCCCAGCATTTT.

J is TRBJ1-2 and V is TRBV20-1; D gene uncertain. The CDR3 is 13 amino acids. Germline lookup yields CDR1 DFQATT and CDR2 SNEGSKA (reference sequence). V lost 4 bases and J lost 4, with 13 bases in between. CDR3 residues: CSATQPRFYGYTF. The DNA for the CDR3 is TGCAGTGCTACCCAACCAAGATTCTATGGCTACACCTTC.

The DNA for the CDR3 is TGTGCCAGCAGGGACTCAGGGACAGGGAATACGGTCCCGTACTTC. It specifies CASRDSGTGNTVPYF. This sequence joins TRBV12-3 or TRBV12-4 and TRBJ2-5, with 9 bases identical to TRBD1. Unmatched junction bases numbered 18, after V lost 6 bases and J lost 13 bases. This CDR3 has 15 amino acids.

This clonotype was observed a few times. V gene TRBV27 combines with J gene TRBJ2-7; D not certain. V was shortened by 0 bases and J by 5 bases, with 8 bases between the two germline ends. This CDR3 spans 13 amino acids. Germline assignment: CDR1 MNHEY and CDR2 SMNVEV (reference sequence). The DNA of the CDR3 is TGTGCCAGCAGTTTATCGTGGAGCGACGAGCAGTACTTC. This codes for CASSLSWSDEQYF.

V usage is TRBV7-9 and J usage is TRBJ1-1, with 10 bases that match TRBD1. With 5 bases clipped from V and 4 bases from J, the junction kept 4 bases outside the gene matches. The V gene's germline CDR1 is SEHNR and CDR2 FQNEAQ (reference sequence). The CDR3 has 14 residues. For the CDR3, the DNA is TGTGCCAGCAGCCCCGACAGGGGGCTCACTGAAGCTTTCTTT. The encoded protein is CASSPDRGLTEAFF.

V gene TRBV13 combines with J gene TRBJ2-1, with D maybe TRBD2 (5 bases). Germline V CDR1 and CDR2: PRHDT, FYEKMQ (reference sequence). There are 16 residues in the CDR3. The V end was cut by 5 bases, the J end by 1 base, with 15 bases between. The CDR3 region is CASSPQGLQSYNEQFF. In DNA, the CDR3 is TGTGCCAGCAGCCCCCAAGGACTCCAATCCTACAATGAGCAGTTCTTC.

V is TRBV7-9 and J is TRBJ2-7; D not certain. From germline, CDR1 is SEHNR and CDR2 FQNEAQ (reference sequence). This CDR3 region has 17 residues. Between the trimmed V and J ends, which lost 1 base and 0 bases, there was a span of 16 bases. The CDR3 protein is CASSLEKTIFISYEQYF. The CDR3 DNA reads TGTGCCAGCAGCTTAGAGAAGACCATCTTTATCTCCTACGAGCAGTACTTC. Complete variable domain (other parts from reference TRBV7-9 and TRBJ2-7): DTGVSQNPRHKITKRGQNVTFRCDPISEHNRLYWYRQTLGQGPEFLTYFQNEAQLEKSRLLSDRFSAERPKGSFSTLEIQRTEQGDSAMYLCASSLEKTIFISYEQYFGPGTRLTVT.

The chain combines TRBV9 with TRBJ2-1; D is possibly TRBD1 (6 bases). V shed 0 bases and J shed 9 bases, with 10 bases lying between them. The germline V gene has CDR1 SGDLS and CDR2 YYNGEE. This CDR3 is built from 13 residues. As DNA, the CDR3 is TGTGCCAGCAGCGTAGATGTCAGGGGTGAGCAGTTCTTC. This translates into CASSVDVRGEQFF.

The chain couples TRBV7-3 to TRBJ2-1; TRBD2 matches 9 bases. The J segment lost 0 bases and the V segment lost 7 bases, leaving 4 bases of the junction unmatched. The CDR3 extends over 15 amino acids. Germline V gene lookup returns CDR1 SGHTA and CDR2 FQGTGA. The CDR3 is CASKSSGSSYNEQFF. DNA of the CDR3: TGTGCCAGCAAGAGTAGCGGGAGCTCCTACAATGAGCAGTTCTTC.

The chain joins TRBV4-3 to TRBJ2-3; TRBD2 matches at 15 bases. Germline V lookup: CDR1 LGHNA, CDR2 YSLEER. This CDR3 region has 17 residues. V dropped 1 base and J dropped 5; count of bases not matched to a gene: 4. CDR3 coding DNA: TGCGCCAGCAGCCAAGGGACTAGCGGGAGGGCCAAAGATACGCAGTATTTT. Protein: CASSQGTSGRAKDTQYF.

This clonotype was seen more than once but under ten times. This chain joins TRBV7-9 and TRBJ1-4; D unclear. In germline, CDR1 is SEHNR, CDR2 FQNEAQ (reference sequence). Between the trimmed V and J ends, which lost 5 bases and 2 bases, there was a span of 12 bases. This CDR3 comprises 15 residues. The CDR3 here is CASSPRTATNEKLFF. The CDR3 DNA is TGTGCCAGCAGCCCCAGGACGGCGACTAATGAAAAACTGTTTTTT.

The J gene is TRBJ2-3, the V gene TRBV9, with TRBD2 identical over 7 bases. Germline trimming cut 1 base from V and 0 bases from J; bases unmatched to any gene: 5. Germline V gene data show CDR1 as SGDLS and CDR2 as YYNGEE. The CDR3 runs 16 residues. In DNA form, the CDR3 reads TGTGCCAGCAGCGTAATCGGACTAGGTAGCACAGATACGCAGTATTTT. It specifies CASSVIGLGSTDTQYF.

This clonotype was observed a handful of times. The chain's CDR3 is CASRVLAGGETQYF. In DNA, the CDR3 is TGTGCCAGCAGAGTATTGGCGGGAGGGGAGACCCAGTACTTC. This sequence joins TRBV27 and TRBJ2-5; 9 bases line up with TRBD2. The J segment lost 5 bases and the V segment lost 6 bases, leaving 7 bases of the junction unmatched. Germline V gene data show CDR1 as MNHEY and CDR2 as SMNVEV (reference sequence). There are 14 residues in the CDR3.

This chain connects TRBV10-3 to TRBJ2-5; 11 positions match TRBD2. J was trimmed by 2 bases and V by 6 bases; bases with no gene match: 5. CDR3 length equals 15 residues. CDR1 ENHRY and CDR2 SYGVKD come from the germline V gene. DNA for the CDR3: TGTGCCATCAGAGACGGGACTAGCGGACAAGAGACCCAGTACTTC. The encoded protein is CAIRDGTSGQETQYF.

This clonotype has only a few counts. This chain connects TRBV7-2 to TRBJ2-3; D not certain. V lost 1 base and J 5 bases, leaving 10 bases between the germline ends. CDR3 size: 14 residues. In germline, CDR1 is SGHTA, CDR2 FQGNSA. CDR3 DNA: TGTGCCAGCAGCTTAGGGTTAGGAGTAGATACGCAGTATTTT. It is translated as CASSLGLGVDTQYF.

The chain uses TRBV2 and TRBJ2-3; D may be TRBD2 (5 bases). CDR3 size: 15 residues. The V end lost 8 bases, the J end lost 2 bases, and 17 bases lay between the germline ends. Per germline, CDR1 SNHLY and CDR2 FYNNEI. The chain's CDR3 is CASPGGPATTDTQYF. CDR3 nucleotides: TGTGCCAGCCCTGGAGGACCGGCCACCACAGATACGCAGTATTTT.

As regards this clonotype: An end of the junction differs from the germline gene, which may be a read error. The CDR3 is CAGSLGPGVNQPQHF. CDR3 DNA: TGTGCCGGCAGCTTAGGTCCAGGAGTGAATCAGCCCCAGCATTTT. V gene TRBV7-8 combines with J gene TRBJ1-5; D gene unclear. Germline V gene data show CDR1 as SGHVS and CDR2 as FQNEAQ. CDR3 length equals 15 residues. Supplemented by reference TRBV7-8 and TRBJ1-5, the full variable domain reads GAGVSQSPRYKVAKRGQDVALRCDPISGHVSLFWYQQALGQGPEFLTYFQNEAQLDKSGLPSDRFFAERPEGSVSTLKIQRTQQEDSAVYLCAGSLGPGVNQPQHFGDGTRLSIL.

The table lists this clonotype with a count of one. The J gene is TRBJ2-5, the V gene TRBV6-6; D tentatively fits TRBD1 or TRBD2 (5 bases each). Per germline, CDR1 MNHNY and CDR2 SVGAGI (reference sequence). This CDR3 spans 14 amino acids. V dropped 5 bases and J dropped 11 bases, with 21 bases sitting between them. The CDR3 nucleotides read TGTGCCAGCAGTAGGGGACCGCAGAGTAAGGAGCAGTACTTC. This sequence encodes CASSRGPQSKEQYF.

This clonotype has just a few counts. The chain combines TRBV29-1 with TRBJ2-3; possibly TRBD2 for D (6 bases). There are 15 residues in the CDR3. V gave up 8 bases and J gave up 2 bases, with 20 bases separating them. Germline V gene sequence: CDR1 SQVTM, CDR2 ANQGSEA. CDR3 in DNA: TGCAGCTCGGATAGCGGAAACCTTAACACAGATACGCAGTATTTT. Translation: CSSDSGNLNTDTQYF.

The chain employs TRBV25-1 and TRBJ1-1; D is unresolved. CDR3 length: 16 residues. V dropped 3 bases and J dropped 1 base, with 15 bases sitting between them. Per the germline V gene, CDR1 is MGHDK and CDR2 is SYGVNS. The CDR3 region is CASSDDGPGKNTEAFF. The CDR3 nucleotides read TGTGCCAGCAGTGATGATGGGCCAGGAAAGAACACTGAAGCTTTCTTT.

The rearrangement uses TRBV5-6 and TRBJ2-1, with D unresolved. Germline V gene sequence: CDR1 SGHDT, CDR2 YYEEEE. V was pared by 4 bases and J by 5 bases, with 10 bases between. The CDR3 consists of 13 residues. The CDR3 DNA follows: TGTGCCAGCAGCCCGCTGCCGCACAATGAGCAGTTCTTC. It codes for CASSPLPHNEQFF.

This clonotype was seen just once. The CDR3 loop reads CASSLGSYDEQFF. The CDR3 nucleotides are TGTGCCAGCAGTTTAGGGTCTTACGATGAGCAGTTCTTC. The chain joins TRBV12-3 or TRBV12-4 to TRBJ2-1; D not resolved. CDR3 length: 13 amino acids. V was trimmed by 1 base and J by 8 bases, leaving 9 bases between them.

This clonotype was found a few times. The CDR3 loop reads CASSEARTSGIGETQYF. The CDR3 region has the DNA TGTGCCAGCAGTGAAGCGCGGACTAGCGGGATAGGAGAGACCCAGTACTTC. The chain has TRBV6-1 and TRBJ2-5, with 12 bases aligning to TRBD2. The CDR3 length is 17 residues. The germline V gene has CDR1 MNHNS and CDR2 SASEGT. Germline trimming cut 0 bases from V and 4 bases from J; bases unmatched to any gene: 6.

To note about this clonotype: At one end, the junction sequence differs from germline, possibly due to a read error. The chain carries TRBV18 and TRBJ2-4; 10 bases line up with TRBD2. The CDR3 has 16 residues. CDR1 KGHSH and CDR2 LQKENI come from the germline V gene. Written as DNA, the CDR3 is TGTGCCAGCTCCCCACTAGCGGGATCCCGGGGGGACATTCAGTACTTC. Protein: CASSPLAGSRGDIQYF.

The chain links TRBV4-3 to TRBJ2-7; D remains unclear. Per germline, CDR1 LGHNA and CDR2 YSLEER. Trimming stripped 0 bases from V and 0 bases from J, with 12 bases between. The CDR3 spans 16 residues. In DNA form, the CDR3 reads TGCGCCAGCAGCCAAGATCGGTGGGATAGCTCCTACGAGCAGTACTTC. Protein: CASSQDRWDSSYEQYF.

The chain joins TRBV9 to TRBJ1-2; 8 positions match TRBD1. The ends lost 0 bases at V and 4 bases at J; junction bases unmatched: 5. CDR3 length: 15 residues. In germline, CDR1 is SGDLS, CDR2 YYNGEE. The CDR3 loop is CASSVEDRAAYGYTF. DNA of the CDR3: TGTGCCAGCAGCGTAGAGGACAGGGCAGCCTATGGCTACACCTTC.

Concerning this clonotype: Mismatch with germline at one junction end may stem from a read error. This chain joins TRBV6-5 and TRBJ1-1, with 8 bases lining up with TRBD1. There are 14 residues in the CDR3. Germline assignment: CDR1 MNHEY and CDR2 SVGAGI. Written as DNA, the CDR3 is TGTGCCAGCAGTTACTCGGCAGGGGGCACTGGAGCTTTCTTT. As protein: CASSYSAGGTGAFF.

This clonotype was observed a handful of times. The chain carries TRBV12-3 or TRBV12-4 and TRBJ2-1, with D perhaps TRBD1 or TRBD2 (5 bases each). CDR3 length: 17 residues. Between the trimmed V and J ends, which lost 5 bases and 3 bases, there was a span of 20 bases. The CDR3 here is CASSKDQGTVFYNEQFF. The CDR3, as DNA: TGTGCCAGCAGTAAAGATCAAGGGACGGTGTTCTACAATGAGCAGTTCTTC.